Presented here are 30 T cell receptor beta chains from one specimen sequenced in a study of identical twins. MiXCR, run by TCRdb on the 5' RACE reads, gives a single entry per CDR3 protein. The sample has hundreds of thousands of distinct CDR3 sequences; more than 6.5% are singletons. This sample also belongs to another study, concerning yellow fever vaccine responses in identical twins.

The material sequenced was PBMCs. The source of these receptors is a young woman in good health.

The chain couples TRBV6-2 or TRBV6-3 to TRBJ2-7, with 11 bases that match TRBD2. V lost 6 bases to trimming and J lost 1 base; unmatched junction nucleotides: 11. Germline lookup yields CDR1 MNHEY and CDR2 SVGEGT. This CDR3 contains 17 residues. CDR3 amino acids: CASSPVPRTSGSYEQYF. In DNA form, the CDR3 reads TGTGCCAGCAGCCCCGTTCCTCGGACTAGCGGGTCCTACGAGCAGTACTTC.

A few counts support this clonotype. The V and J genes are TRBV20-1 and TRBJ1-6, with TRBD1 as a possible D gene (6 bases). This CDR3 contains 14 residues. Trimming stripped 6 bases from V and 7 bases from J, with 16 bases between. The germline V gene has CDR1 DFQATT and CDR2 SNEGSKA (reference sequence). CDR3 sequence (DNA): TGCAGTGCCACCCTGCCCAGGGGCAATTCACCCCTCCACTTT. Protein sequence: CSATLPRGNSPLHF.

This clonotype has a handful of counts. CDR3 protein: CASSEIGNQPQHF. DNA of the CDR3: TGTGCCAGCAGTGAGATAGGGAATCAGCCCCAGCATTTT. The gene calls are TRBV2 and TRBJ1-5; D is ambiguous. The V gene lost 3 bases and the J gene lost 4 bases, with 7 bases spanning the gap. The V gene's germline CDR1 is SNHLY and CDR2 FYNNEI. CDR3 size: 13 residues.

This clonotype was found many times. The chain joins TRBV6-6 to TRBJ2-7; maybe TRBD1 (5 bases). With 6 bases removed from V and 0 bases from J, the gap between germline ends came to 9 bases. This CDR3 spans 13 amino acids. Germline CDR1 and CDR2: MNHNY and SVGAGI (reference sequence). The CDR3: CASRTDSSYEQYF. Written as DNA, the CDR3 is TGTGCCAGCAGGACCGACAGCTCCTACGAGCAGTACTTC.

The J gene is TRBJ2-1, the V gene TRBV19; D might be TRBD2 (6 bases). The CDR3 totals 13 residues. The ends were cut back, 9 bases at V and 8 bases at J, with 17 bases in the middle. Per germline, CDR1 LNHDA and CDR2 SQIVND (reference sequence). CDR3: CASGGRAGDEQFF. The CDR3 DNA reads as TGTGCCAGCGGAGGGAGAGCGGGTGATGAGCAGTTCTTC.

In its sample, this clonotype was seen many times. CDR3 bases: TGCGCCAGCAGCCAAGATTCCGTTAGCACAGATACGCAGTATTTT. It codes for CASSQDSVSTDTQYF. The gene calls are TRBV4-3 and TRBJ2-3; D ambiguous. This CDR3 spans 15 amino acids. Trimming stripped 0 bases from V and 0 bases from J, with 7 bases between. Germline V lookup: CDR1 LGHNA, CDR2 YSLEER.

V gene TRBV12-3 or TRBV12-4 combines with J gene TRBJ2-1, with 9 bases identical to TRBD1. CDR3 length: 16 amino acids. V shed 3 bases, J shed 7 bases, and the junction held 10 bases outside the gene matches. CDR3 coding DNA: TGTGCCAGCAGTTTCCTTGGTCCCGGGACAGGGAATGAGCAGTTCTTC. This encodes CASSFLGPGTGNEQFF.

This clonotype was seen only a few times. The chain links TRBV6-5 to TRBJ2-5; 14 bases are a match to TRBD2. The junction had 13 bases not matched to a gene; V was cut back by 4 bases and J by 3 bases. Germline loops: CDR1 MNHEY, CDR2 SVGAGI. CDR3 length: 19 residues. The CDR3 region is CASSSSRTSGRSSKETQYF. For the CDR3, the DNA is TGTGCCAGCAGTTCCAGCCGGACTAGCGGGAGGAGCTCCAAAGAGACCCAGTACTTC.

The chain has TRBV15 and TRBJ2-3, with 10 bases that match TRBD2. V was clipped by 2 bases and J by 2 bases; unmatched bases: 4. Germline V gene sequence: CDR1 LNHNV, CDR2 YYDKDF (reference sequence). The CDR3 runs 16 residues. The CDR3 loop is CATSRPAGGPTDTQYF. DNA for the CDR3: TGTGCCACCAGCAGACCAGCGGGAGGGCCCACAGATACGCAGTATTTT.

The CDR3 bases are TGCGCCAGCAGCCCCCGGACTAGCGGGGGGGCCTGGGAGCAGTTCTTC. Translating it yields CASSPRTSGGAWEQFF. The rearrangement uses TRBV5-1 and TRBJ2-1; 15 nucleotides agree with TRBD2. Germline CDR1 SGHRS, CDR2 YFSETQ. The length of the CDR3 is 16 residues. The V gene end was trimmed by 4 bases and the J gene end by 10 bases; junction bases not matched to a gene: 9. The full variable domain, with the rest looked up from reference TRBV5-1 and TRBJ2-1, is KAGVTQTPRYLIKTRGQQVTLSCSPISGHRSVSWYQQTPGQGLQFLFEYFSETQRNKGNFPGRFSGRQFSNSRSEMNVSTLELGDSALYLCASSPRTSGGAWEQFFGPGTRLTVL.

This clonotype was counted a few times. V and J are TRBV6-1 and TRBJ2-7; D is unclear. This CDR3 region has 14 residues. Germline CDR1 and CDR2: MNHNS and SASEGT. V was trimmed by 5 bases and J by 0 bases, leaving 11 bases between them. CDR3 residues: CASSRSVTSYEQYF. The DNA for the CDR3 is TGTGCCAGCAGTCGGAGTGTTACCTCCTACGAGCAGTACTTC.

This clonotype was seen many times. The gene calls are TRBV11-1 and TRBJ2-1; 7 nucleotides match TRBD1. The germline V gene has CDR1 SGHAT and CDR2 FQDESV (reference sequence). This CDR3 spans 20 amino acids. J lost 0 bases, V lost 5 bases, and 19 bases had no gene match. CDR3 region: CASSTIRQGIKPYSYNEQFF. The CDR3 coding sequence is TGTGCCAGCAGCACTATCCGACAGGGAATAAAGCCTTACTCCTACAATGAGCAGTTCTTC. The whole variable domain, remainder taken from reference TRBV11-1 and TRBJ2-1, is EAEVAQSPRYKITEKSQAVAFWCDPISGHATLYWYRQILGQGPELLVQFQDESVVDDSQLPKDRFSAERLKGVDSTLKIQPAELGDSAMYLCASSTIRQGIKPYSYNEQFFGPGTRLTVL.

This clonotype was seen ten or more times. The V and J genes are TRBV27 and TRBJ2-1, with D possibly being TRBD1 (6 bases). The CDR3 length is 13 residues. Deletions cut 4 bases from V and 7 bases from J, with 11 bases between. Germline V gene sequence: CDR1 MNHEY, CDR2 SMNVEV (reference sequence). The CDR3 is CASSSGVGNEQFF. The CDR3 bases are TGTGCCAGCAGTTCAGGGGTTGGTAATGAGCAGTTCTTC.

This clonotype was counted between two and nine times. This chain uses TRBV29-1 with TRBJ2-7; D uncertain. CDR1 is SQVTM and CDR2 is ANQGSEA in the germline V gene. V was clipped by 3 bases and J by 4 bases, with 13 bases between them. There are 13 residues in the CDR3. CDR3 sequence reads: CSVDTGTGYEQYF. The CDR3 DNA reads as TGCAGCGTTGACACGGGTACTGGGTACGAGCAGTACTTC.

This clonotype showed up just a few times. The chain recombines TRBV12-3 or TRBV12-4 with TRBJ2-7; D gene unclear. The CDR3 contains 14 residues. The germline V and J ends were trimmed by 5 bases and 0 bases, with 11 bases remaining between them. CDR3 protein: CASSQLSTSYEQYF. The DNA of the CDR3 is TGTGCCAGCAGTCAACTTAGTACCTCCTACGAGCAGTACTTC.

This clonotype showed up many times. J is TRBJ2-1 and V is TRBV29-1; unclear D gene. V gave up 6 bases and J gave up 0 bases, with 6 bases separating them. The germline V gene has CDR1 SQVTM and CDR2 ANQGSEA. The CDR3 is 12 amino acids. The DNA for the CDR3 is TGCAGCGTCCTGAGCTCCTACAATGAGCAGTTCTTC. It encodes CSVLSSYNEQFF.

This clonotype has just a few counts. The chain uses TRBV20-1 and TRBJ1-1; D is possibly TRBD1 (6 bases). From germline, CDR1 is DFQATT and CDR2 SNEGSKA (reference sequence). The V end lost 7 bases, the J end lost 6 bases, and 15 bases lay between the germline ends. The CDR3 length is 12 residues. CDR3 coding DNA: TGCAGTGTATACCCAGGGGCGGCTGAAGCTTTCTTT. Translation gives CSVYPGAAEAFF.

The CDR3 reads CASSQDLWLAGYTGELFF. The DNA of the CDR3 is TGCGCCAGCAGCCAAGATCTCTGGCTAGCGGGTTACACCGGGGAGCTGTTTTTT. The rearrangement joins TRBV4-3 to TRBJ2-2, with 8 bases aligning to TRBD2. The CDR3 covers 18 residues. From germline, CDR1 is LGHNA and CDR2 YSLEER. Trimming at V came to 0 bases and at J to 3 bases, leaving 9 bases not matched to a gene.

There are a few counts of this clonotype. The V gene is TRBV25-1, the J gene TRBJ2-1; a possible D gene is TRBD2 (6 bases). The CDR3 spans 16 residues. Germline V gene lookup returns CDR1 MGHDK and CDR2 SYGVNS. V was clipped by 3 bases and J by 0 bases, with 12 bases between them. The CDR3 DNA sequence: TGTGCCAGCAGTGATGGGGGGTACAACTCCTACAATGAGCAGTTCTTC. This encodes CASSDGGYNSYNEQFF.

This chain connects TRBV7-8 to TRBJ2-2, with 11 bases matching TRBD1. The CDR3 covers 16 residues. From germline, CDR1 is SGHVS and CDR2 FQNEAQ. Losses at the gene ends were 4 bases for V and 4 bases for J; bases not matched to a gene: 5. CDR3 region: CASSSSGTGGTGELFF. CDR3 sequence (DNA): TGTGCCAGCAGCTCCTCCGGGACAGGGGGCACCGGGGAGCTGTTTTTT.

The chain recombines TRBV7-9 with TRBJ2-1, with TRBD2 matching 8 bases. CDR3 size: 16 residues. Germline V lookup: CDR1 SEHNR, CDR2 FQNEAQ (reference sequence). J gave up 8 bases and V 5 bases, and 14 bases lay outside the gene matches. The CDR3: CASSRGPGGPLDEQFF. CDR3 DNA: TGTGCCAGCAGCCGGGGGCCGGGAGGGCCTTTGGATGAGCAGTTCTTC.

The table lists this clonotype with many counts. This rearrangement joins TRBV5-1 to TRBJ1-3; D possibly corresponds to TRBD1 (5 bases). From germline, CDR1 is SGHRS and CDR2 YFSETQ. This CDR3 region has 15 residues. Trimming removed 4 bases at V and 0 bases at J, with 11 bases between. The CDR3 spells CASSPSTVSGNTIYF. CDR3 bases: TGCGCCAGCAGCCCGTCGACAGTCTCTGGAAACACCATATATTTT.

The genes are TRBV20-1 and TRBJ1-2; TRBD1 aligns across 10 bases. With 6 bases clipped from V and 2 bases from J, the junction kept 6 bases outside the gene matches. The germline V gene encodes CDR1 DFQATT and CDR2 SNEGSKA (reference sequence). This CDR3 is built from 14 residues. The DNA for the CDR3 is TGCAGTGCCGACGGGACAGGGGTGAACTATGGCTACACCTTC. Protein sequence: CSADGTGVNYGYTF.

The gene calls are TRBV20-1 and TRBJ1-4; D call uncertain. This CDR3 spans 12 amino acids. V shed 1 base and J shed 5 bases, with 5 bases lying between them. The V gene's germline CDR1 is DFQATT and CDR2 SNEGSKA (reference sequence). The CDR3 reads CSARVGNEKLFF. CDR3 DNA: TGCAGTGCTAGAGTGGGGAATGAAAAACTGTTTTTT.

This clonotype has a handful of counts. The J gene is TRBJ2-4, the V gene TRBV7-6, with TRBD1 as a possible D gene (6 bases). The germline CDR1 and CDR2 sequences are SGHVS and FNYEAQ. The CDR3 is 18 residues long. V lost 1 base and J lost 1, with 17 bases in between. This chain's CDR3 is CASSLVPAAGAAKNIQYF. The CDR3 DNA reads TGTGCCAGCAGCTTAGTCCCGGCGGCAGGGGCTGCCAAAAACATTCAGTACTTC.

This clonotype has a count of ten or more. This chain links TRBV7-2 with TRBJ1-1; 7 bases fit TRBD1. Germline V gene lookup returns CDR1 SGHTA and CDR2 FQGNSA. This CDR3 is 16 amino acids long. The V gene end was trimmed by 0 bases and the J gene end by 1 base; junction bases not matched to a gene: 5. This CDR3 is CASSLASGTANTEAFF. The CDR3 nucleotides read TGTGCCAGCAGCTTAGCGTCCGGGACAGCGAACACTGAAGCTTTCTTT.

Only a few counts were recorded for this clonotype. V and J are TRBV9 and TRBJ2-6, with 10 nucleotides matching TRBD1. This CDR3 contains 19 residues. Germline V CDR1 and CDR2: SGDLS, YYNGEE. The ends lost 5 bases at V and 0 bases at J; junction bases unmatched: 11. The CDR3 reads CASRGRQGAVFSGANVLTF. CDR3 bases: TGTGCCAGCAGGGGCCGACAGGGGGCAGTCTTCTCTGGGGCCAACGTCCTGACTTTC.

The sample holds a few counts of this clonotype. This chain joins TRBV3-1 and TRBJ2-3; TRBD1 matches 8 bases. V was clipped by 6 bases and J by 0 bases; unmatched bases: 5. The CDR3 consists of 15 residues. Germline-derived CDR1 and CDR2 are LGHDT and YNNKEL (reference sequence). DNA of the CDR3: TGTGCCAGCAGTATCAGGGGGCTGAGCACAGATACGCAGTATTTT. This translates into CASSIRGLSTDTQYF.

This clonotype was seen many times. The rearrangement links TRBV6-1 to TRBJ2-1; no clear D. Germline loops: CDR1 MNHNS, CDR2 SASEGT. The CDR3 has 17 residues. Trimming took off 5 bases at V and 0 bases at J, with 17 bases between the two ends. CDR3 amino acids: CASSIRPWPDSYNEQFF. CDR3 in DNA: TGTGCCAGCAGTATAAGACCTTGGCCGGACTCCTACAATGAGCAGTTCTTC.

This clonotype occurred a few times. This sequence joins TRBV10-3 and TRBJ1-6; a weak D match, TRBD1 (5 bases). V lost 2 bases, J lost 7 bases, and 6 bases lay in between. Germline V gives CDR1 ENHRY, CDR2 SYGVKD. The CDR3 loop spans 13 amino acids. The CDR3 coding sequence is TGTGCCATCAGTGAGGGGACCAATTCACCCCTCCACTTT. Translating it yields CAISEGTNSPLHF.